The entry below gives a single T cell receptor beta chain sequence along with its context. Its antigen is currently unknown. This entry is derived from a study of cytomegalovirus exposure and HLA in healthy donors. Findings and limits, study-wide: Being indistinguishable, some V segments were excluded, TRBV6-2 and TRBV6-3 among them. Some highly shared sequence variants likely arose as a pipeline artifact. In a later analysis, HLA-associated TCR beta chains were more clonally expanded than equally common others.

PCR involved 60 Vbeta and 13 Jbeta primers. This table comes from immunoSEQ multiplex PCR, and its TCRdb copy is limited to in-frame clones, with some not included. The sample includes some 67,000 clones, roughly 80% of them seen just once. Germline V gives CDR1 MNHEY, CDR2 SMNVEV (reference sequence). V lost 3 bases to trimming and J lost 6 bases; unmatched junction nucleotides: 14. CDR3 length equals 18 residues. The receptor was isolated from a woman younger than 45 in good health and CMV-seronegative. Sequenced: PBMCs. The chain joins TRBV27 to TRBJ2-3, with 11 bases fitting TRBD2. The CDR3 protein is CASSFLVSGGAITDTQYF. The CDR3 nucleotides read TGTGCCAGCAGTTTCCTCGTTAGCGGGGGGGCCATCACTGATACGCAGTATTTT.